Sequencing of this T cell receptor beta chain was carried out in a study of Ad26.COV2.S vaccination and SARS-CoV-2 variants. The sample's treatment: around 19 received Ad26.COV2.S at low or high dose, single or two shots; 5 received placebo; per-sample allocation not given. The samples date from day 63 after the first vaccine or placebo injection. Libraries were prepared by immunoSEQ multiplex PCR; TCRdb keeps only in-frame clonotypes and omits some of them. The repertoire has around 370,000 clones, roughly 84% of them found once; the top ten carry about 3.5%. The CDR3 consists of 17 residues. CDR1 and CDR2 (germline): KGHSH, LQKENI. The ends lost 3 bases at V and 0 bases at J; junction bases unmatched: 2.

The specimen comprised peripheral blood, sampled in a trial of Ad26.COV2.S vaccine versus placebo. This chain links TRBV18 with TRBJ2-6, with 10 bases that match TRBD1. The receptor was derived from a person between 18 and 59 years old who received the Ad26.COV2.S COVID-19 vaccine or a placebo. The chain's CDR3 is CASSPGQGSSGANVLTF. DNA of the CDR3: TGTGCCAGCTCACCGGGACAGGGGAGCTCTGGGGCCAACGTCCTGACTTTC.